A selection of T cell receptor beta chains follows, all from one sample in a study of cytomegalovirus exposure and HLA in healthy donors. Generated by immunoSEQ multiplex PCR, the TCRdb table keeps only in-frame clones and is missing some. This sample's table has approximately 100,000 clones. Sequenced sample: PBMCs. Receptors originate from a man aged 35 to 55 in good health and CMV-seronegative. CDR3s include the opening cysteine and the closing phenylalanine or tryptophan. A D gene is named only where the DNA matches it firmly.

cdr3_length,v_call,d_call,j_call,cdr3_nt,cdr3_aa
13,TRBV19,NA,TRBJ1-2,TGTGCCAGCACCCCCCAGGGTTCCTATGGCTACACCTTC,CASTPQGSYGYTF
17,TRBV27,NA,TRBJ2-3,TGTGCCAGCAGTTTATCGTGGCGACCTTTCGGAGGAGATACGCAGTATTTT,CASSLSWRPFGGDTQYF
16,TRBV30,TRBD1,TRBJ1-1,TGTGCCTGGAGCACCGGGACAGGGGGAATGTATAATGAAGCTTTCTTT,CAWSTGTGGMYNEAFF
14,TRBV21-1,NA,TRBJ1-5,TGTGCCAGCAGCTACCGACAGATCCCGGGGCCCCAGCATTTT,CASSYRQIPGPQHF
17,TRBV5-1,TRBD1,TRBJ2-5,TGCGCCAGCAGCTCTTACAACCGGACAGGGGACACAAGAGAGCAGTACTTC,CASSSYNRTGDTREQYF
16,TRBV7-2,NA,TRBJ1-6,TGTGCCAGCAGCGGTACAAGATCTGGGGCGAATTCACCCCTCCACTTT,CASSGTRSGANSPLHF
13,TRBV6-5,NA,TRBJ1-5,TGTGCCAGCAGGCGGGACCGTCAGGGGCCCCAGCATTTT,CASRRDRQGPQHF
16,TRBV4-3,TRBD1,TRBJ2-2,TGCGCCAGCAGCCCCCTTACAGGGGCGAACACCGGGGAGCTGTTTTTT,CASSPLTGANTGELFF
14,TRBV28,NA,TRBJ1-2,TGTGCCAGCAGTTTTCGGGAGGGCGGTTATGGCTACACCTTC,CASSFREGGYGYTF
12,TRBV7-8,TRBD2,TRBJ2-5,TGTGGGGGGGGTACTAGCGGAGAGACCCAGTACTTC,CGGGTSGETQYF
14,TRBV5-4,NA,TRBJ2-5,TGTGCCAGCAGCTTTGTGGGGGCCGGGGAGACCCAGTACTTC,CASSFVGAGETQYF
13,TRBV27,NA,TRBJ2-5,TGTGCCAGCAGTACCACAGGGACAGAGACCCAGTACTTC,CASSTTGTETQYF
16,TRBV5-1,TRBD1,TRBJ2-6,TGCGCCAGCAGCTACGGACAGGGGGCTGGGGCCAACGTCCTGACTTTC,CASSYGQGAGANVLTF
16,TRBV19,NA,TRBJ2-7,TGTGCCAGTACGGAACAGGCCCAAGTCCTATTCTACGAGCAGTACTTC,CASTEQAQVLFYEQYF
16,TRBV4-3,NA,TRBJ1-1,TGCGCCAGCAGCCAAGATCCCATGGCCGGGGGGACTGAAGCTTTCTTT,CASSQDPMAGGTEAFF
15,TRBV7-2,TRBD1,TRBJ2-5,TGTGCCAGCAGCAAGGACAGGGGGCAAGGAGAGACCCAGTACTTC,CASSKDRGQGETQYF
16,TRBV6-1,NA,TRBJ2-2,TGTGCCAGCAGTGGGCGGGCGGACCCAAGAATCGGGGAGCTGTTTTTT,CASSGRADPRIGELFF
16,TRBV18,TRBD1,TRBJ1-1,TGTGCCAGCTCACCTGCCGACAGGGCCTGGAACACTGAAGCTTTCTTT,CASSPADRAWNTEAFF
13,TRBV7-2,NA,TRBJ1-3,TGTGCCAGCAGCTCTGACATGTGGGACACCATATATTTT,CASSSDMWDTIYF
14,TRBV5-8,NA,TRBJ1-2,TGTGCCAGCAGCTTGGACAGACCACACTATGGCTACACCTTC,CASSLDRPHYGYTF
14,TRBV29-1,TRBD2,TRBJ2-3,TGCAGCTCAAAGCGGGGGGGCCGGGGAGATACGCAGTATTTT,CSSKRGGRGDTQYF
14,TRBV18,NA,TRBJ2-1,TGTGCCAGCTCAGCTCAGGGGTCCTACAATGAGCAGTTCTTC,CASSAQGSYNEQFF
14,TRBV5-1,NA,TRBJ2-7,TGCGCCAGCAGCTTGGGTCAGTTCCACTACGAGCAGTACTTC,CASSLGQFHYEQYF
15,TRBV9,TRBD2,TRBJ2-1,TGTGCCAGCAGCTCAGGGCTAGCGGTACACAATGAGCAGTTCTTC,CASSSGLAVHNEQFF
13,TRBV6-1,NA,TRBJ1-2,TGTGCCAGCAGTGCCCGAGAGGGAACGAAGGCCACCTTC,CASSAREGTKATF
16,TRBV5-1,NA,TRBJ1-5,TGCGCCAGCAGCGAAGGGAGCGTACCCGGCAATCAGCCCCAGCATTTT,CASSEGSVPGNQPQHF
14,TRBV15,TRBD1,TRBJ2-7,TGTGCCACCAGCAGGGACAGGGCCACCTACGAGCAGTACTTC,CATSRDRATYEQYF
18,TRBV5-4,TRBD2,TRBJ2-4,TGTGCCAGCAGTTCCGGGACTAGCGGGAAGCTAGCCAAAAACATTCAGTACTTC,CASSSGTSGKLAKNIQYF
16,TRBV5-1,NA,TRBJ1-4,TGCGCCAGCAGACTGAATCCAGGGTCAACTAATGAAAAACTGTTTTTT,CASRLNPGSTNEKLFF
13,TRBV11-2,NA,TRBJ1-6,TGTGCCAGCAGCTTCTCGGTTAATTCACCCCTCCACTTT,CASSFSVNSPLHF
13,TRBV5-4,TRBD1,TRBJ2-1,TGTGCCAGCAGCTTCAGGGGGATAAATGAGCAGTTCTTC,CASSFRGINEQFF
17,TRBV14,NA,TRBJ2-1,TGTGCCAGCAGCCAAGTACGACAGGACCTAACCTACAATGAGCAGTTCTTC,CASSQVRQDLTYNEQFF
14,TRBV11-3,NA,TRBJ2-7,TGTGCCAGCAGCCAACAAGGGGCAACTTCCGAGCAGTACTTC,CASSQQGATSEQYF
13,TRBV18,TRBD2,TRBJ2-7,TGTGCCACCACGGGGGGGGTAGCCTACGAGCAGTACTTC,CATTGGVAYEQYF
17,TRBV5-1,TRBD1,TRBJ2-7,TGCGCCAGCAGCCTTCGACAGGGAGCCACGAATGCCTACGAGCAGTACTTC,CASSLRQGATNAYEQYF
14,TRBV5-4,TRBD1,TRBJ1-6,TGTGCCAGCAGCCCCGGGACAGCTAATTCACCCCTCCACTTT,CASSPGTANSPLHF
14,TRBV27,NA,TRBJ1-1,TGTGCCAGCAGTTTATACAGGGAAAACACTGAAGCTTTCTTT,CASSLYRENTEAFF